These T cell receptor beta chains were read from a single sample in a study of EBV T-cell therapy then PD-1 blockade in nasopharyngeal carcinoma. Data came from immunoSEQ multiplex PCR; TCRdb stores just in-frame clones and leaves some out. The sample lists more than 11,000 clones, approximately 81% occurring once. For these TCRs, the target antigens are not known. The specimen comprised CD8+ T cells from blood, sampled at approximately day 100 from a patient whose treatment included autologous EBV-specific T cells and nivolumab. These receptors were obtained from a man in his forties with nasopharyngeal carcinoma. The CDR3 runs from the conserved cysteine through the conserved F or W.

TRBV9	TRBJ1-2	CASSEGVYGYTF
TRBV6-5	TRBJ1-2	CASSIGQEPYGYTF
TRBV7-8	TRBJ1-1	CASSYRDIANTEAFF
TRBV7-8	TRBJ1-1	CASTLAPGQGLNTEAFF
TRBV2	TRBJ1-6	CASKNAGSAKSPLHF
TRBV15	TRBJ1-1	CATNGGEGRTEAFF
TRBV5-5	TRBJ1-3	CASIRGASGNTIYF
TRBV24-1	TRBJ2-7	CATSEGGDYYEQYF
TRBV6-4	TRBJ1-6	CASSDKPGQNSPLHF
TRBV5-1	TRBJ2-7	CASSLRAGNYEQYF